This is a list of T cell receptor beta chains from one sample in a study of regulatory T cells in long-lasting Graves disease. Using its own MiXCR run on the multiplex PCR reads, TCRdb lists one record per CDR3 protein. The sample records 600,000 to 650,000 distinct CDR3 sequences, about 16% being singletons. The data also belong to a second study, concerning T cells in Graves' hyperthyroidism and ophthalmopathy.

This specimen was peripheral blood mononuclear cells (PBMCs), taken at new diagnosis, from a patient treated with antithyroid drugs. Receptor source: a woman in her twenties or thirties with Graves disease. Each CDR3 is given with its conserved first and last residue. D genes are given only for firm matches. Size is stated for part of the rows, as once, few or many counts, or as a class when the clone is expanded.

.	.	12	TRBV20-1	TRBJ2-1	TGCAGCCGGAGGTCAATCTACAATGAGCAGTTCTTC	CSRRSIYNEQFF
.	TRBD1	15	TRBV13	TRBJ1-6	TGTGCCAGCAGCATTACAGGGGGAAGGGGTTCACCCCTCCACTTT	CASSITGGRGSPLHF
many	.	12	TRBV30	TRBJ1-1	TGTGCCTGGGGTAGGGGGAACACTGAAGCTTTCTTT	CAWGRGNTEAFF
many	TRBD1	13	TRBV30	TRBJ1-2	TGTGCCTGGAACTACGCACAGGGGTTGGGCTACACCTTC	CAWNYAQGLGYTF
.	TRBD1	15	TRBV6-5	TRBJ2-1	TGTGCCAGCAGTTACCTGGGACAGGGGCAGAATGAGCAGTTCTTC	CASSYLGQGQNEQFF
.	.	15	TRBV18	TRBJ2-4	TGTGCCAGCTCATGGGGGAATCTAGCCAAAAACATTCAGTACTTC	CASSWGNLAKNIQYF
.	TRBD2	21	TRBV7-8	TRBJ2-7	TGTGCCAGCAGCTGGCCCCGGGTGACTAGCGGGAGGCAGAGGATAACCTACGAGCAGTACTTC	CASSWPRVTSGRQRITYEQYF
many	.	14	TRBV2	TRBJ1-1	TGTGCCAGCAGTGATCGGGACGTCGCCCCTGAAGCTTTCTTT	CASSDRDVAPEAFF
.	TRBD2	13	TRBV20-1	TRBJ2-7	TGCAGTGTGAACACCCCGCTAGCGGGAGATGAGTACTTC	CSVNTPLAGDEYF
.	.	15	TRBV11-3	TRBJ2-7	TGTGCCAGCAGCTCTTCTACAGGGCCGGGCTACGAGCAGTACTTC	CASSSSTGPGYEQYF
.	TRBD2	16	TRBV4-2	TRBJ2-2	TGTGCCAGCAGCACCCATTCTAGCGGGAGAACCGGGGAGCTGTTTTTT	CASSTHSSGRTGELFF
many	.	14	TRBV10-3	TRBJ2-3	TGTGCCATCAGTGAGCCTCCAGGGGCAGATACGCAGTATTTT	CAISEPPGADTQYF
many	TRBD2	15	TRBV28	TRBJ2-1	TGTGCCAGCAATTTGGCTGGACTAGGCTCAGATGAGCAGTTCTTC	CASNLAGLGSDEQFF
many	.	13	TRBV28	TRBJ1-3	TGTGCCGCGCAGGGAATAGCTGGAAACACCATATATTTT	CAAQGIAGNTIYF
.	TRBD2	15	TRBV25-1	TRBJ2-1	TGTGCCAGCAGTCGCGCTAGCGGGCTCTACAATGAGCAGTTCTTC	CASSRASGLYNEQFF
.	TRBD2	15	TRBV3-1	TRBJ2-3	TGTGCCAGCAGCCTCCCTGGGGCGGGAGGCGCTACGCAGTATTTT	CASSLPGAGGATQYF
once	.	12	TRBV29-1	TRBJ2-3	TGCAGCGTTGAACAGAGCACAGATACGCAGTATTTT	CSVEQSTDTQYF
many	TRBD1	15	TRBV6-1	TRBJ1-5	TGTGCCAGCAGTCCTACAGGGGTTAGCAATCAGCCCCAGCATTTT	CASSPTGVSNQPQHF
many	.	15	TRBV11-2	TRBJ2-5	TGTGCCAGCAGCTACGTTGTGGGGGGAATAGAGACCCAGTACTTC	CASSYVVGGIETQYF
many	.	14	TRBV5-1	TRBJ2-7	TGCGCCAGCAGCTTTTCTAGCAGTTCATACGAGCAGTACTTC	CASSFSSSSYEQYF
few	.	12	TRBV3-1	TRBJ1-4	TGTGCCAGCAGCCAAATTTCGGGCCGGCTGTTTTTT	CASSQISGRLFF
once	.	13	TRBV20-1	TRBJ2-2	TGCAGTGCTAGAGATCCCTTGACCGGGGAGCTGTTTTTT	CSARDPLTGELFF
.	.	13	TRBV30	TRBJ1-2	TGTGCCTGGAGCGCCCGATTAGGGGGTGGCTACACCTTC	CAWSARLGGGYTF
many	.	13	TRBV5-1	TRBJ2-7	TGCGCCAGCAGCTGGGGGACGGTTTACGAGCAGTACTTC	CASSWGTVYEQYF
many	.	13	TRBV6-1	TRBJ2-7	TGTGCCAGCAGTCCCGGGACACTCTACGAGCAGTACTTC	CASSPGTLYEQYF
.	.	15	TRBV24-1	TRBJ2-7	TGTGCCGCCGATCTCGGGGACACGCCCTCCTACGAGCAGTACTTC	CAADLGDTPSYEQYF
many	.	12	TRBV2	TRBJ1-1	TGTGCCAGCAGTGAAGAATCAGTAGAAGCTTTCTTT	CASSEESVEAFF
few	TRBD2	15	TRBV11-2	TRBJ2-1	TGTGCCAGCAGCTTAGCAGCGGGAGGGTTTGATGAGCAGTTCTTC	CASSLAAGGFDEQFF
few	.	14	TRBV27	TRBJ2-1	TGTGCCAGCAGTCGGCTAGCCTCCTACAATGAGCAGTTCTTC	CASSRLASYNEQFF
many	.	13	TRBV27	TRBJ1-5	TGTGCCAGCAGCCCAGGGTTACACCAGCCCCAGCATTTT	CASSPGLHQPQHF
many	TRBD1	16	TRBV10-3	TRBJ2-7	TGTGCCATCAGCGACACCGGGACAGGGACCTCCTACGAGCAGTACTTC	CAISDTGTGTSYEQYF
many	TRBD2	17	TRBV27	TRBJ2-1	TGTGCCAGCAGTTCTAGGACTAGCGGGTTAAACTACAATGAGCAGTTCTTC	CASSSRTSGLNYNEQFF
many	.	14	TRBV11-2	TRBJ2-5	TGTGCCAGCAGCTTATGGAGCTGGGAAGAGACCCAGTACTTC	CASSLWSWEETQYF
many	.	14	TRBV7-2	TRBJ2-7	TGTGCCAGCAGCCTATCAGGGCAGACCTACGAGCAGTACTTC	CASSLSGQTYEQYF
few	.	15	TRBV7-9	TRBJ2-1	TGTGCCAGCAGCTTGAGGGCTCCAGAGGGGGGCGAGCAGTTCTTC	CASSLRAPEGGEQFF
few	.	12	TRBV5-6	TRBJ1-2	TGTGCCAGCAGTCCCGCGAGTTATGGCTACACCTTC	CASSPASYGYTF
few	TRBD2	16	TRBV2	TRBJ2-5	TGTGCCAGCACCCTTAGCGGGAGCGCGGTCGGAGAGACCCAGTACTTC	CASTLSGSAVGETQYF
many	.	13	TRBV20-1	TRBJ2-1	TGCAGTGCTATCGGGCCGGGGCGGAATGAGCAGTTCTTC	CSAIGPGRNEQFF
many	.	14	TRBV27	TRBJ2-7	TGTGCCAGCAGCGGGTTACACGAGGTCGACACGCAGTACTTC	CASSGLHEVDTQYF
.	.	14	TRBV19	TRBJ2-2	TGTGCCAGTAGTATCGGAGGGATGAGCGGGGAGCTGTTTTTT	CASSIGGMSGELFF
many	TRBD2	15	TRBV28	TRBJ2-7	TGTGCCAGCAGCTTGCTAGCGGGGCTCTCCTACGAGCAGTACTTC	CASSLLAGLSYEQYF
few	.	16	TRBV5-1	TRBJ2-1	TGCGCCAGCAGCTTGGAGCTAAGTGCAGGGTCTGATGAGCAGTTCTTC	CASSLELSAGSDEQFF
.	.	15	TRBV7-3	TRBJ2-2	TGTGCCAGCAGCTTAAATGGCGAAGACACCGGGGAGCTGTTTTTT	CASSLNGEDTGELFF
many	.	13	TRBV12-3/TRBV12-4	TRBJ1-1	TGTGCCAGCAGGCGACACAGGAACACTGAAGCTTTCTTT	CASRRHRNTEAFF
.	.	12	TRBV10-3	TRBJ2-3	TGTGCCATCAGACTAGGTGGGGATACGCAGTATTTT	CAIRLGGDTQYF
many	TRBD2	15	TRBV12-3/TRBV12-4	TRBJ2-1	TGTGCCAGCAGTTTAGCGGGAGGGCCCTTCTATGAGCAGTTCTTC	CASSLAGGPFYEQFF
.	.	11	TRBV2	TRBJ2-5	TGTGTCAGCAGTGTCGGAGAGACCCAGTACTTC	CVSSVGETQYF
many	.	16	TRBV4-1	TRBJ1-2	TGCGCCAGCAGCTCCGCCTCGCTAGGGGCCCCCAATGGCTACACCTTC	CASSSASLGAPNGYTF
.	TRBD2	15	TRBV20-1	TRBJ2-7	TGCAGTGCTAGGGGGACTAGCGGGACCTCCTACGAGCAGTACTTC	CSARGTSGTSYEQYF
few	.	16	TRBV6-5	TRBJ2-7	TGTGCCAGCAGTTCACAAGGGCACAGACCCCCCTACGAGCAGTACTTC	CASSSQGHRPPYEQYF
many	.	16	TRBV6-1	TRBJ1-5	TGTGCCAGCACCCCGGCCGGGGGGGAAGGCAATCAGCCCCAGCATTTT	CASTPAGGEGNQPQHF
.	.	17	TRBV28	TRBJ1-4	TGTGCCAGCAGGCTCACCTCTCCAGGGAAATGGGGTGAAAAACTGTTTTTT	CASRLTSPGKWGEKLFF
.	.	13	TRBV5-1	TRBJ2-7	TGCGCCAGCAGTAACGACCTCTCCTACGAGCAGTACTTC	CASSNDLSYEQYF
.	.	14	TRBV20-1	TRBJ1-1	TGCAGTGCCAGAGAGGTCACGGCGAACACTGAAGCTTTCTTT	CSAREVTANTEAFF